This T cell receptor (beta chain) was profiled in a study of T cell responses to AZD1222 COVID-19 vaccine. This CDR3 is built from 12 residues. Trimming left V 8 bases short and J 8 bases short, with 13 bases between. Germline V CDR1 and CDR2: MDHEN, SYDVKM. Regarding the study as a whole: Repertoire collection took place solely once the T cell response had peaked.

Turning to this clone: Antigen specificity is unknown.

Clones were sequenced by immunoSEQ multiplex PCR, and TCRdb holds only the in-frame ones, with some missing. This sample has 150,000 to 200,000 clones, with about nine tenths found just once. This clonotype was obtained from an adult in good health. V gene TRBV28 combines with J gene TRBJ1-5; possibly TRBD1 for D (6 bases). Sequenced material: peripheral blood, taken on day 0 of MenACWY control vaccination. CDR3 sequence reads: CASSGGGKPQHF. The CDR3 DNA follows: TGTGCCAGCTCGGGAGGGGGAAAGCCCCAGCATTTT.